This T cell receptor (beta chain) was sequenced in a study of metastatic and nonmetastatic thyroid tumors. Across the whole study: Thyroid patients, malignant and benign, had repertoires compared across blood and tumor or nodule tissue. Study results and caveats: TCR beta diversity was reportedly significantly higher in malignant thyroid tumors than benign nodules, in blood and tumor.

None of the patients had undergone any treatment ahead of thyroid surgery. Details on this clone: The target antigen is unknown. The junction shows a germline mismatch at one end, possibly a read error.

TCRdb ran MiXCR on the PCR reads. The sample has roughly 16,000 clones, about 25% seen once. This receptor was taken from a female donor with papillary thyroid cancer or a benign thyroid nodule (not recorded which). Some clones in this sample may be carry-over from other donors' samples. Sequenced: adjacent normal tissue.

The CDR3 DNA reads as TGTGCCAGCAGCTTGCAGTCTAGCACAGATACGCATTATTTT. It is translated as CASSLQSSTDTHYF. The V call is TRBV5-5, the J call TRBJ2-3; TRBD2 might be the D (5 bases). The CDR3 runs 14 residues. Per germline, CDR1 SGHKS and CDR2 YYEKEE (reference sequence). Based on the CDR3 plus reference TRBV5-5 and TRBJ2-3, the full variable domain is DAGVTQSPTHLIKTRGQQVTLRCSPISGHKSVSWYQQVLGQGPQFIFQYYEKEERGRGNFPDRFSARQFPNYSSELNVNALLLGDSALYLCASSLQSSTDTHYFGPGTRLTVL.